This T cell receptor beta chain appears in the sequencing data of a study of shared clonotypes between healthy human individuals. In regard to this clone: Its antigen is undetermined.

Germline lookup yields CDR1 SGHTS and CDR2 YDEGEE. The V and J ends lost 0 bases and 2 bases respectively, with 6 bases between them. The length of the CDR3 is 13 residues. Each subset's genomic DNA was shared equally among a number of immunoSEQ plates. Assay: immunoSEQ multiplex PCR; the TCRdb copy retains only in-frame clones and omits some. The data hold some 2 million clones, with about 95% observed a single time. Terminally differentiated effector memory CD45RA+ cells were excluded from the naive CD8 cells, which were CD45RO-negative and positively selected for CCR7. Donors had no recently reported acute infections or vaccinations and were HIV-negative. Study-wide points: All-four-donor shared clonotypes had higher generation probabilities than non-shared clonotypes did.

This chain links TRBV5-8 with TRBJ2-7; no clear D gene. Sequences were obtained from naive CD8+ T cells sorted from blood. The TCR comes from a man aged 18 to 30 in good health. The CDR3 spells CASSLVVPYEQYF. The CDR3, as DNA: TGTGCCAGCAGCTTGGTCGTTCCCTACGAGCAGTACTTC.